This TCR beta chain is from a study of T cells in Graves' hyperthyroidism and ophthalmopathy. Study results and caveats: Most clonotypes expanded in the thyroid (above 0.001) were also present in blood. A model built on 13 V-J features separated ophthalmopathy from stable hyperthyroidism.

This CDR3 contains 15 residues. Germline loops: CDR1 DFQATT, CDR2 SNEGSKA (reference sequence). Trimming took off 0 bases at V and 0 bases at J, with 12 bases between the two ends. Newly diagnosed hyperthyroidism, duration under 2 months, in patients aged 18 to 65. Each diagnosis drew on symptoms, thyroxine, TRAb, thyroid ultrasound and orbital computed tomography findings. TCR beta CDR3 regions were amplified from RNA. The TCR CDR3 was amplified in a first-round RT-PCR using the HTBI primer set. Via MiXCR, TCRdb re-called the multiplex PCR reads, giving one row per CDR3 protein. Of more than 300,000 distinct CDR3 sequences listed, about 18% are singletons. This clonotype was seen more than once but under ten times. Its specificity is unknown.

The rearrangement links TRBV20-1 to TRBJ2-7; no clear D. Specimen: blood. The TCR comes from a woman aged 30 to 39 with Graves' hyperthyroidism that later progressed to Graves' ophthalmopathy. DNA of the CDR3: TGCAGTGCTAGAGACCTGGCGTGGGGCTCCTACGAGCAGTACTTC. It codes for CSARDLAWGSYEQYF.